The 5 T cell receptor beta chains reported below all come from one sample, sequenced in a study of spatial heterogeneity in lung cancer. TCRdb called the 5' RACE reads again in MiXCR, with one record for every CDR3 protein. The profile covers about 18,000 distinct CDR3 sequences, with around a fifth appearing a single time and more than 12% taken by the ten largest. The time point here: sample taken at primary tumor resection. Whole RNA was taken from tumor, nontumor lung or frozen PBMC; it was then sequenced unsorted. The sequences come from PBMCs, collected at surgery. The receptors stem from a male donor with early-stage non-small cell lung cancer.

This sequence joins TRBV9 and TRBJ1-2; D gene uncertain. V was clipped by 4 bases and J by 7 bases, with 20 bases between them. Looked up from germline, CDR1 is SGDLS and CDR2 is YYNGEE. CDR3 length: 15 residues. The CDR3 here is CASSPALEALAGYTF. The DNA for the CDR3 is TGTGCCAGCAGCCCGGCTCTAGAGGCTCTTGCTGGCTACACCTTC.

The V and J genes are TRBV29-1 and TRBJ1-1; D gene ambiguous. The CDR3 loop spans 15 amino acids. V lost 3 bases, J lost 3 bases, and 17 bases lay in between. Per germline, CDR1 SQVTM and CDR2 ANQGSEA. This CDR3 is CSVERHISRDTEAFF. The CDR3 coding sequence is TGCAGCGTTGAGAGGCACATTTCCCGGGACACTGAAGCTTTCTTT.

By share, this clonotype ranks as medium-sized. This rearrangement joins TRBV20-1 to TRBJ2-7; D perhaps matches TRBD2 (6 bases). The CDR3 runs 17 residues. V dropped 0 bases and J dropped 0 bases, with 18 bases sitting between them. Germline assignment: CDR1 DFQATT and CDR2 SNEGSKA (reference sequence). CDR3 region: CSARDVLGGASSYEQYF. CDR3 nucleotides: TGCAGTGCTAGAGATGTTTTGGGAGGAGCCAGCTCCTACGAGCAGTACTTC.

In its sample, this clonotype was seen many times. This CDR3 reads CAIGPPTGFTEAFF. The CDR3 DNA reads TGTGCCATCGGGCCCCCCACAGGGTTCACTGAAGCTTTCTTT. The chain employs TRBV10-3 and TRBJ1-1, with a weak D call TRBD1 (6 bases). Germline V lookup: CDR1 ENHRY, CDR2 SYGVKD. This CDR3 is built from 14 residues. Deletions cut 8 bases from V and 4 bases from J, with 17 bases between.

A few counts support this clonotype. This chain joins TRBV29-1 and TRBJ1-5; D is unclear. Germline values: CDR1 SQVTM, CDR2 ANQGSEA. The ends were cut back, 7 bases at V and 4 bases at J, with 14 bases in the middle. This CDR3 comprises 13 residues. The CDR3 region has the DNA TGCAGCGCTCGGAGGTCCGAAAATCAGCCCCAGCATTTT. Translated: CSARRSENQPQHF.